This passage covers 8 T cell receptor beta chains from one sample sequenced in a study of blood T cell repertoires in COVID-19 (TCRdb year 2020). Library creation used the immunoSEQ multiplex PCR assay. The source is immuneACCESS, and TCRdb retained only in-frame sequences with V and J called. Part of the clones is not carried over; for the studies checked, unresolved V genes explain less than half of this, and the remainder is unexplained. For this sample there are about 340,000 clones; approximately 82% appear just once. Of the sample, 2.5% to 3.5% falls within the top ten clones. Sample: peripheral blood. The receptors originated from a man aged 30-40 years with active or convalescent COVID-19.

The rearrangement links TRBV5-6 to TRBJ1-2; D is unresolved. Between the trimmed V and J ends, which lost 4 bases and 8 bases, there was a span of 12 bases. From germline, CDR1 is SGHDT and CDR2 YYEEEE. CDR3 length: 12 amino acids. In DNA form, the CDR3 reads TGTGCCAGCAGCCCGGGTCAATGGGGCTACACCTTC. Its translation is CASSPGQWGYTF.

The chain couples TRBV3-1 (or the pseudogene TRBV3-2) to TRBJ1-2; D perhaps matches TRBD1 (6 bases). V gave up 3 bases and J gave up 9 bases, with 17 bases separating them. Germline V gene lookup returns CDR1 LGHDT and CDR2 YNNKEL (reference sequence). The CDR3 consists of 14 residues. CDR3: CASSHTDSRSSYTF. The CDR3 nucleotides read TGTGCCAGCAGCCATACGGACAGCCGTAGTAGCTACACCTTC.

The chain uses TRBV9 and TRBJ1-6; 8 positions agree with TRBD1. Trimming removed 4 bases from V and 10 bases from J; junction bases left unmatched: 4. CDR3 size: 13 residues. Germline V gene data show CDR1 as SGDLS and CDR2 as YYNGEE. The CDR3 coding sequence is TGTGCCAGCAGCAAGGACAGGGTCTCACCCCTCCACTTT. This sequence encodes CASSKDRVSPLHF.

This chain connects TRBV9 to TRBJ2-1; the match to TRBD2 covers 10 bases. Germline CDR1 is SGDLS and CDR2 is YYNGEE. V was pared by 3 bases and J by 1 base, with 1 base of the junction left unmatched. CDR3 length: 15 amino acids. The CDR3 loop reads CASSGSGRSYNEQFF. The CDR3 bases are TGTGCCAGCAGCGGTAGCGGGAGGTCCTACAATGAGCAGTTCTTC.

V and J are TRBV25-1 and TRBJ1-2; possibly TRBD1 for D (5 bases). Germline-derived CDR1 and CDR2 are MGHDK and SYGVNS. V gave up 2 bases and J gave up 2 bases, with 18 bases separating them. The CDR3 loop spans 17 amino acids. The CDR3 region has the DNA TGTGCCAGCAGTGAAAGGGCAGGGCAATCACCAAACTATGGCTACACCTTC. It specifies CASSERAGQSPNYGYTF.

The rearrangement uses TRBV11-2 and TRBJ2-1; D not certain. Germline CDR1 SGHAT, CDR2 FQNNGV. V was pared by 1 base and J by 0 bases, with 13 bases between. This CDR3 has 17 amino acids. The CDR3 sequence: CASSLASAYSSYNEQFF. In DNA, the CDR3 is TGTGCCAGCAGCTTAGCATCCGCGTACAGCTCCTACAATGAGCAGTTCTTC.

The V and J genes are TRBV27 and TRBJ1-2; D not resolved. Looked up from germline, CDR1 is MNHEY and CDR2 is SMNVEV (reference sequence). The CDR3 is 9 amino acids. V was trimmed by 10 bases and J by 8 bases, leaving 8 bases between them. The CDR3 reads CAISVGYTF. DNA of the CDR3: TGTGCCATCAGCGTCGGCTACACCTTC.

Only one count was recorded for this clone. The V and J genes are TRBV7-3 and TRBJ2-5; 8 positions match TRBD1. Germline lookup yields CDR1 SGHTA and CDR2 FQGTGA. The CDR3 length is 14 residues. The V gene end was trimmed by 5 bases and the J gene end by 4 bases; junction bases not matched to a gene: 6. Here the CDR3 reads CASSPQGAGETQYF. As DNA, the CDR3 is TGTGCCAGCAGCCCCCAGGGGGCCGGAGAGACCCAGTACTTC.